Listed below are T cell receptor beta chains from one sample, sequenced in a study of technical replicates of blood from several donors. Sequencing was performed with immunoSEQ multiplex PCR; in TCRdb, only in-frame clones are kept and a portion is missing. Among under 90,000 clones, around 92% were seen once, and the ten largest hold under 0.3%. The sample comprised T cells isolated from PBMCs. The receptor source for this set is a human donor in good health. The CDR3 runs from the conserved cysteine through the conserved F or W. The D gene is left open where the match is weak. Part of the rows lack a size; the others show once, few, many or a class for expanded clones.

d_call j_call v_call clone_size cdr3_nt cdr3_aa
TRBD1 TRBJ2-2 TRBV4-2 NA TGTGCCAGCAGCCAAGCGACAGGGGTGAACACCGGGGAGCTGTTTTTT CASSQATGVNTGELFF
TRBD2 TRBJ2-7 TRBV28 once TGTGCCAGCAGTACTATTCGACTGGTGGGGAGGACTAGCGGGCTTGTGGGCGAGCAGTACTTC CASSTIRLVGRTSGLVGEQYF
TRBD2 TRBJ2-7 TRBV7-8 NA TGTGCCAGCAGCTTGAGCGGGAGAAGCTACGAGCAGTACTTC CASSLSGRSYEQYF
TRBD1 TRBJ1-2 TRBV11-3 NA TGTGCCAGCAGTTCCGGGACAGGGAATGGCTACACCTTC CASSSGTGNGYTF
NA TRBJ1-2 TRBV6-1 NA TGTGCCAGCAGTGAAAGGCGTACGACTTCGTATGGCTACACCTTC CASSERRTTSYGYTF
TRBD2 TRBJ2-3 TRBV6-4 NA TGTGCCAGCAGTGATAGCGGGGGATCGGTAGATACGCAGTATTTT CASSDSGGSVDTQYF
TRBD1 TRBJ1-2 TRBV5-1 NA TGCGCCAGCAGCCCACAGGGGGCGATCGAACATGGCTACACCTTC CASSPQGAIEHGYTF
NA TRBJ2-3 TRBV5-6 NA TGTGCCAGCAGCGCAAGCCAAGCAGATACGCAGTATTTT CASSASQADTQYF
NA TRBJ2-7 TRBV10-1 once TGCGCCAGCAGTGATTCCGACAGGTTCTACGAGCAGTACTTC CASSDSDRFYEQYF
TRBD2 TRBJ2-5 TRBV4-2 NA TGTGCCAGCAGTCCCGGACTAGCGGACGGACAAGAGACCCAGTACTTC CASSPGLADGQETQYF
NA TRBJ2-2 TRBV4-1 NA TGCGCCAGCGAGGGAGGCACCGGGGAGCTGTTTTTT CASEGGTGELFF
TRBD1 TRBJ2-7 TRBV11-2 NA TGTGCCAGCAGCTTAGGGGGTCAGGGGGCGAGGGAGCAGTACTTC CASSLGGQGAREQYF
NA TRBJ1-2 TRBV6-5 NA TGTGCCAGCAGTTACTCAAACAGTAACTATGGCTACACCTTC CASSYSNSNYGYTF
NA TRBJ2-1 TRBV4-2 NA TGTGCCAGCAGCCAAGAGAGGAGTGAGCAGTTCTTC CASSQERSEQFF
NA TRBJ1-5 TRBV28 NA TGTGCCAGCAGTTTTTGGGCAGGGGTGGGCAATCAGCCCCAGCATTTT CASSFWAGVGNQPQHF
NA TRBJ2-7 TRBV5-8 NA TGTGCCAGCAGCTCGTGGACGGGGAGCTCCTACGAGCAGTACTTC CASSSWTGSSYEQYF
NA TRBJ1-2 TRBV27 NA TGTGCCAGCAGTTTACAGGAGAGGGAAGATGGCTACACCTTC CASSLQEREDGYTF
NA TRBJ2-5 TRBV9 NA TGTGCCAGCAGCGCCACTAGCCAGGAGACCCAGTACTTC CASSATSQETQYF
NA TRBJ1-2 TRBV10-3 NA TGTGCCATCAGTGGACCCCTGACCACAGGCTTGGAGGGCTACACCTTC CAISGPLTTGLEGYTF
NA TRBJ2-7 TRBV7-6 NA TGTGCCAGCAGCTTAAGGGACTCTCTCTTTAACGAGCAGTACTTC CASSLRDSLFNEQYF
NA TRBJ2-7 TRBV7-9 once TGTGCCAGCAGCTTAACGACTGAGACCTACGAGCAGTACTTC CASSLTTETYEQYF
TRBD2 TRBJ2-1 TRBV4-1 NA TGCGCCAGCAGCCGTGCTAGCGGGGCTACCTACAATGAGCAGTTCTTC CASSRASGATYNEQFF
NA TRBJ1-1 TRBV9 once TGTGCCAGCAGCGTAGATGGCAGATACACTGAAGCTTTCTTT CASSVDGRYTEAFF